Shown below are 10 T cell receptor beta chains from a single sample sequenced in a study of Tregs in tolerant kidney transplant recipients. Some clones are missing from TCRdb's copy, which holds only in-frame ones; the method was immunoSEQ multiplex PCR. In the table there are some 110,000 clones, 92% of which are singletons. Sequences were obtained from CD4+ T cells from blood. These receptors were obtained from a human donor in good health.

The chain recombines TRBV6-1 with TRBJ2-5, with D tentatively TRBD1 or TRBD2 (5 bases each). V was pared by 1 base and J by 2 bases, with 11 bases between. The CDR3 contains 15 residues. Germline CDR1 is MNHNS and CDR2 is SASEGT. Here the CDR3 reads CASSEGGRRQETQYF. The CDR3 DNA is TGTGCCAGCAGTGAAGGGGGACGGAGGCAAGAGACCCAGTACTTC.

This CDR3 is CASSQAGRNTEAFF. Written as DNA, the CDR3 is TGCGCCAGCAGCCAAGCGGGACGCAACACTGAAGCTTTCTTT. This rearrangement joins TRBV4-1 to TRBJ1-1; a possible D gene is TRBD1 (5 bases). V dropped 1 base and J dropped 2 bases, with 8 bases sitting between them. The V gene's germline CDR1 is MGHRA and CDR2 YSYEKL. The CDR3 sequence is 14 residues long.

This sequence joins TRBV18 and TRBJ1-1; D is undetermined. Germline V gene data show CDR1 as KGHSH and CDR2 as LQKENI. Trimming removed 0 bases from V and 3 bases from J, with 11 bases in between. The CDR3 is 15 residues long. The CDR3 sequence is CASSPPGSRDTEAFF. CDR3 nucleotides: TGTGCCAGCTCACCACCAGGATCGCGGGACACTGAAGCTTTCTTT. Supplemented by reference TRBV18 and TRBJ1-1, the full variable domain reads NAGVMQNPRHLVRRRGQEARLRCSPMKGHSHVYWYRQLPEEGLKFMVYLQKENIIDESGMPKERFSAEFPKEGPSILRIQQVVRGDSAAYFCASSPPGSRDTEAFFGQGTRLTVV.

The CDR3 DNA reads as TGTGCCAGCAGTAAAACTAGCTCCTATAATTCACCCCTCCACTTT. Its protein is CASSKTSSYNSPLHF. V usage is TRBV27 and J usage is TRBJ1-6; no definite D call. The CDR3 sequence is 15 residues long. The ends were cut back, 5 bases at V and 0 bases at J, with 8 bases in the middle. CDR1 and CDR2 from the germline V gene are MNHEY and SMNVEV (reference sequence).

V usage is TRBV30 and J usage is TRBJ1-2, with D unresolved. V dropped 0 bases and J dropped 7 bases, with 18 bases sitting between them. Per germline, CDR1 GTSNPN and CDR2 SVGIG (reference sequence). The CDR3 is 15 residues long. This chain's CDR3 is CAWSVSRPEGGGYTF. The CDR3 region has the DNA TGTGCCTGGAGTGTCAGCCGCCCGGAGGGCGGTGGCTACACCTTC.

This clone occurred once. The rearrangement links TRBV5-5 to TRBJ2-3, with 11 bases that match TRBD2. Germline lookup yields CDR1 SGHKS and CDR2 YYEKEE (reference sequence). Trimming at V came to 2 bases and at J to 0 bases, leaving 2 bases not matched to a gene. This CDR3 spans 16 amino acids. The CDR3 coding sequence is TGTGCCAGCAGCTTCCGACTAGCGGGGAGCACAGATACGCAGTATTTT. This translates into CASSFRLAGSTDTQYF. The entire variable domain, with the rest obtained from reference TRBV5-5 and TRBJ2-3, is as follows: DAGVTQSPTHLIKTRGQQVTLRCSPISGHKSVSWYQQVLGQGPQFIFQYYEKEERGRGNFPDRFSARQFPNYSSELNVNALLLGDSALYLCASSFRLAGSTDTQYFGPGTRLTVL.

V gene TRBV5-1 combines with J gene TRBJ1-6; 9 positions agree with TRBD1. There are 16 residues in the CDR3. V lost 4 bases and J lost 10; bases outside the gene matches: 12. Germline loops: CDR1 SGHRS, CDR2 YFSETQ. CDR3 sequence reads: CASSLRPGQGESPLHF. CDR3 DNA: TGCGCCAGCAGCCTACGACCGGGACAGGGAGAATCACCCCTCCACTTT.

The rearrangement links TRBV7-2 to TRBJ2-3; D perhaps matches TRBD2 (5 bases). Germline CDR1 reads SGHTA; CDR2 reads FQGNSA. CDR3 size: 15 residues. V was clipped by 3 bases and J by 1 base, with 11 bases between them. CDR3 DNA: TGTGCCAGCAGCTTTTCGCGGGCGCGCACAGATACGCAGTATTTT. Translation gives CASSFSRARTDTQYF.

V and J are TRBV11-2 and TRBJ2-3; D is uncertain. The germline CDR1 and CDR2 sequences are SGHAT and FQNNGV. This CDR3 is 12 amino acids long. V was trimmed by 4 bases and J by 2 bases, leaving 4 bases between them. The CDR3 DNA sequence: TGTGCCAGCAGCTCGAACACAGATACGCAGTATTTT. Protein sequence: CASSSNTDTQYF.

In this sample, this clone turned up once. The chain carries TRBV6-6 and TRBJ2-7, with D perhaps TRBD1 or TRBD2 (5 bases each). Trimming removed 2 bases from V and 5 bases from J, with 16 bases in between. The length of the CDR3 is 15 residues. Germline V lookup: CDR1 MNHNY, CDR2 SVGAGI (reference sequence). The CDR3 sequence: CASSYQGRVTNEQYF. The CDR3 DNA follows: TGTGCCAGCAGTTACCAGGGTCGAGTGACTAACGAGCAGTACTTC.